The rows below give T cell receptor beta chains drawn from one sample of a study of response to subunit inactivated influenza vaccine. TCRdb reprocessed the RT-PCR reads with MiXCR, giving one entry per CDR3 protein. Among around 190,000 distinct CDR3 sequences listed, around 9% were seen once. The material sequenced was non-naive T cells sorted from PBMCs, taken on the day of vaccination. Receptors were obtained from a man over 45 who received an inactivated influenza vaccine. Each CDR3 is given with its conserved first and last residue. The D gene is left open where the match is weak. Where a row states a size, it is once, few, many or the class of an expanded clone; other rows omit it.

J gene	V gene	clone size	CDR3 length	D gene	CDR3 protein	CDR3 DNA
TRBJ1-2	TRBV7-2	NA	14	NA	CASSLVVKGYGYTF	TGTGCCAGCAGCTTAGTAGTTAAGGGCTATGGCTACACCTTC
TRBJ1-2	TRBV5-1	many	14	TRBD1	CASSLGQGDYGYTF	TGCGCCAGCAGCTTGGGACAGGGTGACTATGGCTACACCTTC
TRBJ1-2	TRBV5-1	few	15	TRBD1	CASSLEPGQGNGYTF	TGCGCCAGCAGCTTAGAACCGGGACAGGGTAACGGCTACACCTTC
TRBJ2-7	TRBV20-1	few	14	NA	CSASLAGRHYEQYF	TGCAGTGCTAGTCTGGCGGGGAGACACTACGAGCAGTACTTC
TRBJ2-7	TRBV20-1	many	14	NA	CSARDKTITYEQYF	TGCAGTGCTAGAGATAAAACGATTACCTACGAGCAGTACTTC
TRBJ1-1	TRBV3-1	few	13	NA	CASSPGKGAEAFF	TGTGCCAGCAGCCCCGGCAAGGGCGCTGAAGCTTTCTTT
TRBJ2-5	TRBV15	few	15	NA	CATSRDSGVQETQYF	TGTGCCACCAGCAGAGATTCGGGGGTCCAAGAGACCCAGTACTTC
TRBJ2-3	TRBV12-3/TRBV12-4	many	16	TRBD1	CASIKQGPPSTDTQYF	TGTGCCAGCATTAAACAGGGGCCTCCTAGCACAGATACGCAGTATTTT
TRBJ2-5	TRBV20-1	many	15	TRBD1	CSARSGTGDRETQYF	TGCAGTGCTAGATCGGGGACAGGGGATAGAGAGACCCAGTACTTC
TRBJ2-2	TRBV5-1	many	16	NA	CASSLDQPGRTGELFF	TGCGCCAGCAGCTTGGATCAACCAGGGAGGACCGGGGAGCTGTTTTTT
TRBJ1-2	TRBV19	few	14	NA	CASSGGQALYGYTF	TGTGCCAGTTCGGGGGGCCAGGCATTATATGGCTACACCTTC
TRBJ2-1	TRBV6-2/TRBV6-3	few	14	NA	CATYRSGSYNEQFF	TGTGCCACTTATCGTTCCGGCTCCTACAATGAGCAGTTCTTC
TRBJ2-3	TRBV29-1	few	17	TRBD2	CSVDAPERGAITDTQYF	TGCAGCGTTGACGCCCCAGAGCGGGGGGCCATCACAGATACGCAGTATTTT
TRBJ2-5	TRBV9	few	16	TRBD2	CASSVLGLVGFETQYF	TGTGCCAGCAGCGTACTCGGACTAGTGGGATTTGAGACCCAGTACTTC
TRBJ1-2	TRBV29-1	few	11	NA	CSVAGNYGYTF	TGCAGCGTTGCGGGTAACTATGGCTACACCTTC
TRBJ2-1	TRBV5-4	NA	15	NA	CASSFGASGYNEQFF	TGTGCCAGCAGCTTCGGAGCGTCGGGGTACAATGAGCAGTTCTTC
TRBJ1-2	TRBV6-1	few	18	TRBD1	CASSESGTGGRASYGYTF	TGTGCCAGCAGTGAATCCGGGACAGGGGGCCGCGCGTCCTATGGCTACACCTTC
TRBJ2-7	TRBV29-1	few	9	NA	CSVELEQYF	TGCAGCGTTGAACTCGAGCAGTACTTC
TRBJ1-5	TRBV12-3/TRBV12-4	few	14	NA	CASSLSGGGRPQHF	TGTGCCAGCAGTTTGTCTGGGGGCGGTAGGCCCCAGCATTTT
TRBJ2-1	TRBV5-5	few	18	TRBD2	CASSLALAGPGVYNEQFF	TGTGCCAGCAGCTTGGCACTAGCGGGACCAGGGGTGTACAATGAGCAGTTCTTC
TRBJ2-2	TRBV28	many	15	TRBD2	CASSFVGGDSGELFF	TGTGCCAGCAGTTTCGTTGGGGGGGATAGCGGGGAGCTGTTTTTT
TRBJ2-3	TRBV2	NA	15	NA	CASSPRSPIRDTQYF	TGTGCCAGCAGCCCCCGTAGCCCTATTAGAGATACGCAGTATTTT
TRBJ2-2	TRBV27	NA	16	TRBD2	CASSLGLGGYTGELFF	TGTGCCAGCAGTTTAGGACTCGGGGGGTACACCGGGGAGCTGTTTTTT
TRBJ2-3	TRBV7-2	few	16	TRBD2	CASSQRGTTYTDTQYF	TGTGCCAGCAGCCAGCGGGGGACTACATACACAGATACGCAGTATTTT
TRBJ2-1	TRBV3-1	many	14	NA	CASSQSVQGNEQFF	TGTGCCAGCAGCCAGTCCGTACAGGGCAATGAGCAGTTCTTC
TRBJ2-7	TRBV5-5	NA	15	NA	CASSSGTFSSYEQYF	TGTGCCAGCAGCTCAGGGACGTTCAGCTCCTACGAGCAGTACTTC
TRBJ2-1	TRBV20-1	few	11	NA	CSARDRLERFF	TGCAGTGCTAGGGACAGACTAGAACGGTTCTTC
TRBJ2-5	TRBV28	NA	15	NA	CASSLGQGGRETQYF	TGTGCCAGCAGTTTGGGGCAGGGAGGAAGGGAGACCCAGTACTTC
TRBJ2-7	TRBV7-9	few	16	TRBD1	CASSSQTGTGPYEQYF	TGTGCCAGCAGCTCACAAACCGGGACAGGGCCCTACGAGCAGTACTTC
TRBJ2-2	TRBV25-1	few	21	TRBD2	CASSEYKTLAGGPPHTGELFF	TGTGCCAGCAGTGAATATAAGACGCTAGCGGGAGGGCCCCCCCACACCGGGGAGCTGTTTTTT
TRBJ1-6	TRBV6-2/TRBV6-3	many	16	NA	CASTGPDRRVNSPLHF	TGTGCCAGCACCGGCCCCGACAGAAGAGTTAATTCACCCCTCCACTTT
TRBJ2-7	TRBV20-1	NA	13	TRBD1	CSLFRQGSYEQYF	TGCAGCTTGTTCCGACAGGGAAGCTACGAGCAGTACTTC
TRBJ2-2	TRBV20-1	NA	14	TRBD2	CSALTSGSGGELFF	TGCAGTGCTCTTACTAGCGGGAGCGGCGGGGAGCTGTTTTTT
TRBJ1-2	TRBV20-1	NA	13	NA	CSARDLAAYGYTF	TGCAGTGCTAGAGATTTGGCAGCCTATGGCTACACCTTC
TRBJ1-5	TRBV30	many	13	NA	CAWSPLAHQPQHF	TGTGCCTGGAGTCCCCTTGCCCATCAGCCCCAGCATTTT
TRBJ2-7	TRBV20-1	few	14	NA	CSARDILKAYEQYF	TGCAGTGCTAGAGATATACTCAAAGCTTACGAGCAGTACTTC
TRBJ2-3	TRBV5-8	many	16	TRBD1	CASSLPGQGATDTQYF	TGTGCCAGCAGCTTGCCGGGACAGGGGGCCACAGATACGCAGTATTTT
TRBJ2-2	TRBV7-8	many	16	TRBD1	CASSLSGTGGSGELFF	TGTGCCAGCAGCTTAAGCGGGACAGGGGGCTCCGGGGAGCTGTTTTTT
TRBJ2-2	TRBV7-6	few	15	NA	CASTARTLNTGELFF	TGTGCCAGCACGGCTAGAACGTTGAACACCGGGGAGCTGTTTTTT
TRBJ2-5	TRBV5-6	NA	15	TRBD2	CASSSGGRAWETQYF	TGTGCCAGCAGCTCCGGCGGGAGGGCATGGGAGACCCAGTACTTC
TRBJ1-5	TRBV6-5	few	13	NA	CASSTGGNQPQHF	TGTGCCAGCAGTACTGGGGGCAATCAGCCCCAGCATTTT
TRBJ2-1	TRBV7-8	NA	15	NA	CASSSNLPLYGEQFF	TGTGCCAGCAGCTCGAACCTCCCACTCTATGGTGAGCAGTTCTTC
TRBJ2-1	TRBV7-8	few	15	TRBD2	CASSPAGTIYNEQFF	TGTGCCAGCAGCCCCGCCGGGACTATCTACAATGAGCAGTTCTTC
TRBJ2-2	TRBV29-1	many	14	NA	CSVVGAANTGELFF	TGCAGCGTTGTTGGAGCCGCGAACACCGGGGAGCTGTTTTTT
TRBJ2-7	TRBV3-1	NA	14	NA	CASSDSGHTYEQYF	TGTGCCAGCAGCGATTCGGGACATACCTACGAGCAGTACTTC
TRBJ1-1	TRBV7-8	many	14	NA	CASSVRRANTEAFF	TGTGCCAGCAGCGTTAGAAGGGCGAACACTGAAGCTTTCTTT